This paragraph reports one TCR beta chain. One junction end does not reproduce the germline sequence, and a read error may be involved. Unique molecular identifiers featured in how the TCRbeta library was prepared. Each CDR3 protein is one row after TCRdb ran MiXCR on the PCR reads. This table has around 410,000 distinct CDR3 sequences, approximately 11% appearing once. The source of the sample is a study of T-cell reconstitution after alpha-beta-depleted transplantation in children. The receptor was derived from a human donor who donated a stem cell graft to a child with acute myeloid leukemia. The sample here was PBMCs from the stem cell graft donor, taken from the stem cell graft.

The CDR3 protein is CASSIPGADSNEQYF. The CDR3 nucleotides are TGTGCCAGTAGTATCCCTGGGGCGGACTCCAACGAGCAGTACTTC. This chain joins TRBV19 and TRBJ2-7; D tentatively reads TRBD1 or TRBD2 (5 bases each). Germline loops: CDR1 LNHDA, CDR2 SQIVND (reference sequence). The CDR3 runs to 15 residues.